This T cell receptor beta chain came from a study of shared clonotypes between healthy human individuals. This table comes from immunoSEQ multiplex PCR, and its TCRdb copy is limited to in-frame clones, with some not included. The table shows about 750,000 clones, with around 93% occurring only once. CD45RO negativity and positive selection for CCR7 defined naive CD8 cells, a population that excluded terminally differentiated effector memory CD45RA+ cells. Remarks on this clone: This likely stems from a read error, as it lies one base from a far larger clone.

The CDR3 totals 12 residues. V gave up 5 bases and J gave up 3 bases, with 8 bases separating them. The germline CDR1 and CDR2 sequences are SGHNT and YENEEA. The rearrangement joins TRBV11-3 to TRBJ2-7, with D possibly being TRBD2 (6 bases). This clonotype was sampled from a man between 25 and 39 years old in good health. The specimen was naive CD8+ T cells sorted from blood. CDR3 region: CASSGGNYEQYF. Here the CDR3 DNA reads TGTGCCAGCAGCGGGGGGAACTACGAGCAGTACTTC.